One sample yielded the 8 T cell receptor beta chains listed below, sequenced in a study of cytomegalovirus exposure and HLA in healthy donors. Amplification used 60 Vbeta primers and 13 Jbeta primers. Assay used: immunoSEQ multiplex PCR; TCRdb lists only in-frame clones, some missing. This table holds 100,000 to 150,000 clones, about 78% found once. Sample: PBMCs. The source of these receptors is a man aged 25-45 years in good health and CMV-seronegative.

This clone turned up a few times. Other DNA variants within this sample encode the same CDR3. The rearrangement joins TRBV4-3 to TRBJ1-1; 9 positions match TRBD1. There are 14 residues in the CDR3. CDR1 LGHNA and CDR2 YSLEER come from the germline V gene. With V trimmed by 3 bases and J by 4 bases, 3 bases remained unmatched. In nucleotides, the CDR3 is TGCGCCAGCAGCCAGGACAGGGGTGCCACTGAAGCTTTCTTT. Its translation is CASSQDRGATEAFF.

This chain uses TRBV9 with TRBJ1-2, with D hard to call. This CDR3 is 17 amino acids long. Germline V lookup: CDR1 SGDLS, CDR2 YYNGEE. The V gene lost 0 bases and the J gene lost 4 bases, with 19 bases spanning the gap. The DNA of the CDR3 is TGTGCCAGCAGCGTAGATCCGGGCCCGAGTCGGGGCTATGGCTACACCTTC. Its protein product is CASSVDPGPSRGYGYTF.

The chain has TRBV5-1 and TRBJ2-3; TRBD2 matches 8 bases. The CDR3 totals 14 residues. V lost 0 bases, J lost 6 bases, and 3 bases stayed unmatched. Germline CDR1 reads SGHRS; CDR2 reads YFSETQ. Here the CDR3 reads CASSLAGRGDTQYF. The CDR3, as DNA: TGCGCCAGCAGCTTGGCCGGGAGGGGTGATACGCAGTATTTT.

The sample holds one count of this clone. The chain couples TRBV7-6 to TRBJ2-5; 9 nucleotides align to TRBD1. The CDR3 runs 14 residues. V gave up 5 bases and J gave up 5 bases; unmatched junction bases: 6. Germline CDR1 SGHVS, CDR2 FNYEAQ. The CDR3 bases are TGTGCCAGCAGCCCAAGACAGGGGGTCGAGACCCAGTACTTC. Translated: CASSPRQGVETQYF.

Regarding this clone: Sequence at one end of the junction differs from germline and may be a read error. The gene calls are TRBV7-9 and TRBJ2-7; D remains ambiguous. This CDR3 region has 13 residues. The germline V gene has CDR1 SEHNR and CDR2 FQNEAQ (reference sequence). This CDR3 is CSSSLVGAGEQYF. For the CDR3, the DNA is TGTTCCAGCAGCTTAGTTGGTGCAGGCGAGCAGTACTTC.

CDR3 sequence reads: CASSQGGRKNTEAFF. The CDR3 coding sequence is TGCGCCAGCAGCCAGGGGGGACGGAAGAACACTGAAGCTTTCTTT. The rearrangement uses TRBV4-1 and TRBJ1-1; D is possibly TRBD1 (5 bases). This CDR3 is 15 amino acids long. CDR1 and CDR2 from the germline V gene are MGHRA and YSYEKL. V lost 3 bases and J 1 base, leaving 12 bases between the germline ends.

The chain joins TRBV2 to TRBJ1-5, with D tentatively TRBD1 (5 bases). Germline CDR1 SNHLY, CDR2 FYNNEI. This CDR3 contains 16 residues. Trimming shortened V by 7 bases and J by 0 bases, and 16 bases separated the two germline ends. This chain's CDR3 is CASTSGKGYSNQPQHF. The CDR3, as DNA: TGTGCCAGCACGTCTGGCAAGGGGTATAGCAATCAGCCCCAGCATTTT.

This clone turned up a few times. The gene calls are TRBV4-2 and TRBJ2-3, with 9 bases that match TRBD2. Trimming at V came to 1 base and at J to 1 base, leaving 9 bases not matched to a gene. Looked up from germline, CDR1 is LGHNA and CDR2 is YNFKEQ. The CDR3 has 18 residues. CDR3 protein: CASSQVVIGGGGTDTQYF. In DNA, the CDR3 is TGTGCCAGCAGCCAAGTTGTAATCGGCGGGGGGGGCACAGATACGCAGTATTTT.